The clone carrying this T cell receptor beta chain was counted between two and nine times. Its target is not known. Germline V lookup: CDR1 SGHVS, CDR2 FNYEAQ. Trimming stripped 1 base from V and 4 bases from J, with 14 bases between. This CDR3 is 15 amino acids long. This specimen comes from a study of cytomegalovirus exposure and HLA in healthy donors. Whole-study context: Early on, a data release was issued that held 80 million or so unique TCRs from HLA-typed donors.

Findings of the study overall: Across donors, sequencing depth was assumed by presence/absence analyses to be roughly uniform.

Researchers ran the PCR with 60 Vbeta and 13 Jbeta primers. TCRdb's copy holds only in-frame clones and misses some; the assay was immunoSEQ multiplex PCR. The sample includes roughly 200,000 clones, approximately 9.5% seen only once; the top ten take about 1.2%. This TCR was recovered from a woman younger than 45 in good health and CMV-seropositive. The sample comprised PBMCs. The V gene is TRBV7-6, the J gene TRBJ2-7; tentative D call: TRBD2 (5 bases). CDR3 in DNA: TGTGCCAGCAGCTTAGAGGCTAGCTCCGGTTACGAGCAGTACTTC. Amino acids: CASSLEASSGYEQYF.